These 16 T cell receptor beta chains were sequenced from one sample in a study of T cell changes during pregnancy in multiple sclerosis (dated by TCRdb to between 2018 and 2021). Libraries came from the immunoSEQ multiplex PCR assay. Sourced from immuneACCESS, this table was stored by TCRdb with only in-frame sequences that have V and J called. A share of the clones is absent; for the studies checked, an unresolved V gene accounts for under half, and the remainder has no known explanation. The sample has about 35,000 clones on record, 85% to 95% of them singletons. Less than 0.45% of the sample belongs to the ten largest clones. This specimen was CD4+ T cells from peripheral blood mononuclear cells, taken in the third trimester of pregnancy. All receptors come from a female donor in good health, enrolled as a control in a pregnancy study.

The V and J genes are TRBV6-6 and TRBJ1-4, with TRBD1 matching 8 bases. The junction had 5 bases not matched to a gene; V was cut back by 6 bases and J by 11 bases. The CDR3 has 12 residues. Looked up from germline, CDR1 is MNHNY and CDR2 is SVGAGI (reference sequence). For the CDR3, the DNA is TGTGCCAGCAGCCCGACAGGGGATAAACTGTTTTTT. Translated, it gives CASSPTGDKLFF.

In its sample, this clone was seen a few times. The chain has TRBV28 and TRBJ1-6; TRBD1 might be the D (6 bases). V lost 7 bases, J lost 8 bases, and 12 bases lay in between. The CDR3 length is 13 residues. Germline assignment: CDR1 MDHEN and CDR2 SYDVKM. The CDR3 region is CASMGDTYSPLHF. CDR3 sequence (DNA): TGTGCCAGCATGGGGGACACCTATTCACCCCTCCACTTT.

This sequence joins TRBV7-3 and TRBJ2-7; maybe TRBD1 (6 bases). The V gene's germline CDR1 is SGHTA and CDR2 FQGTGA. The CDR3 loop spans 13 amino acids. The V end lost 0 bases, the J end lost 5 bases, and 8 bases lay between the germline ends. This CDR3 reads CASSLTSGDEQYF. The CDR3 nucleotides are TGTGCCAGCAGCTTAACGTCAGGGGACGAGCAGTACTTC.

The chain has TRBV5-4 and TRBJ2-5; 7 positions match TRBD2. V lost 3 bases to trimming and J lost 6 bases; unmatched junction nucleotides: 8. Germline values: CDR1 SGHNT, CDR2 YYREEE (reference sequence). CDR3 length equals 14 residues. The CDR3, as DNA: TGTGCCAGCAGCTCTATGACTAGCAAAAAGACCCAGTACTTC. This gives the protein CASSSMTSKKTQYF.

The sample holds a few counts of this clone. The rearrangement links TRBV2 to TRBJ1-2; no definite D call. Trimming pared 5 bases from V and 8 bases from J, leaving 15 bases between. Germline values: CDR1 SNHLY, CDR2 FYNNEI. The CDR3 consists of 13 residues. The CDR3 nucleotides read TGTGCCAGCAGTCCCGGCCGAGGGAGGGGCTACACCTTC. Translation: CASSPGRGRGYTF. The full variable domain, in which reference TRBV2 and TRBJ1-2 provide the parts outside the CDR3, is EPEVTQTPSHQVTQMGQEVILRCVPISNHLYFYWYRQILGQKVEFLVSFYNNEISEKSEIFDDQFSVERPDGSNFTLKIRSTKLEDSAMYFCASSPGRGRGYTFGSGTRLTVV.

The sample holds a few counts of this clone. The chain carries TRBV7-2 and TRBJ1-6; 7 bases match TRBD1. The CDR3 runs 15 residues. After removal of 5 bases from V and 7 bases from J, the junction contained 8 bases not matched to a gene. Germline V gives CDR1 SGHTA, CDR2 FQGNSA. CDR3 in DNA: TGTGCCAGCAGCCCAGGGACAGATATGAATTCACCCCTCCACTTT. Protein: CASSPGTDMNSPLHF.

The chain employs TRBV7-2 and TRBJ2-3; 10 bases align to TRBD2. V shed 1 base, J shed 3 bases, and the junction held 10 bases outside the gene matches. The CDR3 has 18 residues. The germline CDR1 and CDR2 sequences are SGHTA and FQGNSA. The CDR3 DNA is TGTGCCAGCAGCTTAGTTTCTAGCGGGGGTGGATCGACAGATACGCAGTATTTT. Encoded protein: CASSLVSSGGGSTDTQYF.

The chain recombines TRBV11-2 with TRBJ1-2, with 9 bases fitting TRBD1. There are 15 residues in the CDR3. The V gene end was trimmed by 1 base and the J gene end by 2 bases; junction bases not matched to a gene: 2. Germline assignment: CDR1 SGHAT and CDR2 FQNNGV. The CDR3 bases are TGTGCCAGCAGCTTAGCGGGGACAGGGAACTATGGCTACACCTTC. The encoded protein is CASSLAGTGNYGYTF.

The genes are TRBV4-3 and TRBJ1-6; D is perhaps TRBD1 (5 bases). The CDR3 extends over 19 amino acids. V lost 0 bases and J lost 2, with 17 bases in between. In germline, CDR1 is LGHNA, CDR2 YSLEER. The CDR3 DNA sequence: TGCGCCAGCAGCCAAGATTTAGGAAAGGGGAGGACCTATAATTCACCCCTCCACTTT. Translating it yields CASSQDLGKGRTYNSPLHF.

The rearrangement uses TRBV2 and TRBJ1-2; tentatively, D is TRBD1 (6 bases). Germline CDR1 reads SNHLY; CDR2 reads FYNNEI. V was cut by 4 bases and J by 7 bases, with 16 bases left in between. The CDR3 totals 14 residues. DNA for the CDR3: TGTGCCAGCAGTGGGGGCACAGGGTTGAGTGGCTACACCTTC. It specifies CASSGGTGLSGYTF.

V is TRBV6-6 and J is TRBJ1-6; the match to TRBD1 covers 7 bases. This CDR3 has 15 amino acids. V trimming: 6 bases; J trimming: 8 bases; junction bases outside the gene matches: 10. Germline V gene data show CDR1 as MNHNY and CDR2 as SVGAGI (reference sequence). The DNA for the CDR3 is TGTGCCAGCAGCCGAGGGACAGTCCTCGATTCACCCCTCCACTTT. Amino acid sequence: CASSRGTVLDSPLHF.

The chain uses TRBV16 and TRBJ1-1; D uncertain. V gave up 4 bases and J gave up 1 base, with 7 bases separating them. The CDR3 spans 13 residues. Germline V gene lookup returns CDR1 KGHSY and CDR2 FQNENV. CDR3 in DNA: TGTGCCAGCAGCCCTAACCCGAACACTGAAGCTTTCTTT. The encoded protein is CASSPNPNTEAFF.

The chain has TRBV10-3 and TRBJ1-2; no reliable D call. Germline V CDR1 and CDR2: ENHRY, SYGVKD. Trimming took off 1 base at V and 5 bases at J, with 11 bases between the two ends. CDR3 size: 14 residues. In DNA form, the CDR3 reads TGTGCCATCAGTGAGTTCGGGGAAACTTATGGCTACACCTTC. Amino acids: CAISEFGETYGYTF.

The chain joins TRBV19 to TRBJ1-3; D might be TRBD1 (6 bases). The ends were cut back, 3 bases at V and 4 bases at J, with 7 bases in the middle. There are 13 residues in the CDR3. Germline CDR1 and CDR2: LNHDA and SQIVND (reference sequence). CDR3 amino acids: CASSIQGGNTIYF. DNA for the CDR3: TGTGCCAGTAGTATCCAGGGGGGAAACACCATATATTTT.

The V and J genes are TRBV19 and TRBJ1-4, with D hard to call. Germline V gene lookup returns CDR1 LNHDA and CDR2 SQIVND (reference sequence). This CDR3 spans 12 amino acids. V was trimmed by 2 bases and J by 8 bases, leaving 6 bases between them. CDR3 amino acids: CASSITPEKLFF. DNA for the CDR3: TGTGCCAGTAGTATAACTCCAGAAAAACTGTTTTTT.

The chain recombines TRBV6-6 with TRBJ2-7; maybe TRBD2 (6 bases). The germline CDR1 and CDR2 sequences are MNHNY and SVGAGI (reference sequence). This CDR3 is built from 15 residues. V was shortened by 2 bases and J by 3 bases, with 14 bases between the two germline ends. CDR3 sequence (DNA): TGTGCCAGCAGTTACGGAGGGACCAGAGGCTACGAGCAGTACTTC. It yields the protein CASSYGGTRGYEQYF.